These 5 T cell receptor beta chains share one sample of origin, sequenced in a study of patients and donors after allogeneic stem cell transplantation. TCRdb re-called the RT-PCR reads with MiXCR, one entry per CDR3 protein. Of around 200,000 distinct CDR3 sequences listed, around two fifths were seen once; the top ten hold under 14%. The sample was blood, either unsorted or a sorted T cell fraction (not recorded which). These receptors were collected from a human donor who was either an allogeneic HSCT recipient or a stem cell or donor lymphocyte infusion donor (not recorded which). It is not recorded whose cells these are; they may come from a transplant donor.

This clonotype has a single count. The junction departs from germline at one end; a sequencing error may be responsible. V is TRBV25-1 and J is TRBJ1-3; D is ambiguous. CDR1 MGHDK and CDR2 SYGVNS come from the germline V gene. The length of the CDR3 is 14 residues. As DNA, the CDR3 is TGTGCCAGCAGTGAATACAACTCTGGAAGCACCATATATTTT. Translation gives CASSEYNSGSTIYF.

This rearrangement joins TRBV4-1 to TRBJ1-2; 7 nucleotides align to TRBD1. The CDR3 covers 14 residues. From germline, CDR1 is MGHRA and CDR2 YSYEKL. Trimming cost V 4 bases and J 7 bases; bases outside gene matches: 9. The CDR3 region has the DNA TGCGCCAGCAGCCCAGCCGACAGGGAAAGTGGCTACACCTTC. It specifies CASSPADRESGYTF.

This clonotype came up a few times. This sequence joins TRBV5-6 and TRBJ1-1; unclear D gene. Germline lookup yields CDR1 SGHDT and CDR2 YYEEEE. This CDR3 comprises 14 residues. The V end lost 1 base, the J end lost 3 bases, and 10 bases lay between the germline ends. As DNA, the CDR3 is TGTGCCAGCAGCTTGAATGCCGCGGACACTGAAGCTTTCTTT. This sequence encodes CASSLNAADTEAFF.

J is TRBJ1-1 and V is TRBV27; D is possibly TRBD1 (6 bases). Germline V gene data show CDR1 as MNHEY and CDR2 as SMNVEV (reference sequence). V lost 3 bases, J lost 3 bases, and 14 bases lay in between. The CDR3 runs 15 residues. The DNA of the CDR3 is TGTGCCAGCAGTTTCCGGTGGGGGGCGGACACTGAAGCTTTCTTT. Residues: CASSFRWGADTEAFF.

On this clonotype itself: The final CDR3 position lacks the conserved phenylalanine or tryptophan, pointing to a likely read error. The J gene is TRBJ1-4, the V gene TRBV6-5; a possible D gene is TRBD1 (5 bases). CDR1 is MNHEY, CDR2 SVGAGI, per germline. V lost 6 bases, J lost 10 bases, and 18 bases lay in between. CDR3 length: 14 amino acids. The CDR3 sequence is CASSPGRGLGKLFL. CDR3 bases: TGTGCCAGCAGCCCCGGGCGGGGCCTAGGAAAACTGTTTTTG.